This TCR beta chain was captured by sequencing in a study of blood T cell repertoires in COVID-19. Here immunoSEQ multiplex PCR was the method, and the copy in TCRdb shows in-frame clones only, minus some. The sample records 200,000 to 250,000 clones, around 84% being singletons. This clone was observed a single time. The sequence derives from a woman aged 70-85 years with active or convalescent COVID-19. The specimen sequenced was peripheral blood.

CDR3 coding DNA: TGTGCCAGCAGTGACGGGGCGGGGCCATGGGCTTTCTTT. It is translated as CASSDGAGPWAFF. This chain uses TRBV6-4 with TRBJ1-1; D might be TRBD1 (5 bases). Germline values: CDR1 MRHNA, CDR2 SNTAGT. The CDR3 runs to 13 residues. V lost 2 bases and J 11 bases, leaving 15 bases between the germline ends.